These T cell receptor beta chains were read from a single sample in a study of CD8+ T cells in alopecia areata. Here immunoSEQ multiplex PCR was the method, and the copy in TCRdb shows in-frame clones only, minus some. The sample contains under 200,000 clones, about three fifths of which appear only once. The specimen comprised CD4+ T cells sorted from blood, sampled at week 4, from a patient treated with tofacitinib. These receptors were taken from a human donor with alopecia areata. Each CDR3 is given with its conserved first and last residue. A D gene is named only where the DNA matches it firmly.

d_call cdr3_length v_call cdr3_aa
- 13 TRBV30 CAWSDSLAETQYF
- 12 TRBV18 CASSPSLYEQYF
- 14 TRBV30 CAWGLKGAGNIQYF
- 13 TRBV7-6 CASSSREQETQYF
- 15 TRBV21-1 CASSRSHCSGNTIYF
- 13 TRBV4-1 CASSRTINSPLHF
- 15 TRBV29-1 CSVATSSPNTGELFF
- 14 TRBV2 CASSGPHSYNEQFF
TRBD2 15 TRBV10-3 CASAEIAGGEETQYF
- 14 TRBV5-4 CASSFDSGANVLTF
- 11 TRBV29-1 CSVDRANTQYF
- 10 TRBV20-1 CSARQGEQYF
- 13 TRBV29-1 CSVGDGTNQPQHF
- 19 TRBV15 CATSYLWAEGASGANVLTF
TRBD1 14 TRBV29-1 CSAGSGTGGYEQYF
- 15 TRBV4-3 CASSQALEVGQPQHF
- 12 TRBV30 CAWSVRFTEAFF
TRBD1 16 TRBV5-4 CASSWGQGEAKNIQYF
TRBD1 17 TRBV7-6 CASSLGVGQGSSYEQYF
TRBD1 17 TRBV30 CAWGARTGVLAGNTIYF
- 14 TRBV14 CASSQPTLSGGQYF
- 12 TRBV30 CAWSSPVYEQYF
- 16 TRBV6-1 CASSEEGSEFWETQYF
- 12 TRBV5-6 CASSFQRDEQYF
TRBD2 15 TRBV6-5 CASSEVTGGQETQYF
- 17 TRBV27 CASSFGRGASGANVLTF
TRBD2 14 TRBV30 CAWSASGGSYEQYF
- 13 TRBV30 CAWRMTAQETQYF
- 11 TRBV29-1 CSSQANNEQFF
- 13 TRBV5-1 CASSPVQDGEAFF
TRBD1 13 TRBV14 CASRRTGSYEQYF
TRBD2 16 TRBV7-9 CASSLVLAVYQETQYF
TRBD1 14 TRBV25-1 CASSGGTGVYEQYF
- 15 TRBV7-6 CASSIQGSYNSPLHF
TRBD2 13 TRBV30 CAWTSGGADTQYF
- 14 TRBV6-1 CASSGGPNQETQYF
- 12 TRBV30 CAWGGNGNTIYF